This T cell receptor (beta chain) appears in the sequencing data of a study of memory CD4+ T cells and cytomegalovirus serostatus. Study-wide background: Of the healthy Belgian adults, 9 or 10 were CMV seropositive and 24 seronegative. Broader study findings: Suggested: most of the CMV-linked TCR signature lies in CD4+ memory cells.

Single viable CD3+CD4+CD8-CD45RO+ cells were sorted as the memory CD4+ T cells. To note about this clone: Antigen unknown.

Authors' analysis steps: Out-of-frame sequences were removed, leaving some 2 million distinct TCRbeta sequences. The table came from immunoSEQ multiplex PCR; TCRdb's copy has only in-frame clones and leaves some out. The DNA was the basis for D and trimming; V, J and clone size are from that table. The table lists over 40,000 clones, 70% to 85% of them singletons. The V end was cut by 5 bases, the J end by 0 bases, with 8 bases between. The CDR3 totals 15 residues. CDR1 is MDHEN, CDR2 SYDVKM, per germline. The V gene is TRBV28, the J gene TRBJ2-6, with D uncertain. The sample consisted of memory CD4+ T cells from blood. The receptor was derived from an adult in good health and CMV-seronegative. CDR3 nucleotide sequence: TGTGCCAGCAGTGGTCCTAGCTCTGGGGCCAACGTCCTGACTTTC. This sequence encodes CASSGPSSGANVLTF.